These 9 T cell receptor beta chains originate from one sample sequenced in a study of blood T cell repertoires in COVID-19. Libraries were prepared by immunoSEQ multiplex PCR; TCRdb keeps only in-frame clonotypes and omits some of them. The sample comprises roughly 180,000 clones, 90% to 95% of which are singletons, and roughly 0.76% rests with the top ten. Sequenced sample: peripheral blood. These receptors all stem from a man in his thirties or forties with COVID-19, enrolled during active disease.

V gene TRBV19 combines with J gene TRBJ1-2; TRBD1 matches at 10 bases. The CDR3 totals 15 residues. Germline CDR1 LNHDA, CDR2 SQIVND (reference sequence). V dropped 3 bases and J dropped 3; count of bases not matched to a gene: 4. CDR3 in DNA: TGTGCCAGTAGTATGGCCGGGACAGGGGACTATGGCTACACCTTC. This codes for CASSMAGTGDYGYTF.

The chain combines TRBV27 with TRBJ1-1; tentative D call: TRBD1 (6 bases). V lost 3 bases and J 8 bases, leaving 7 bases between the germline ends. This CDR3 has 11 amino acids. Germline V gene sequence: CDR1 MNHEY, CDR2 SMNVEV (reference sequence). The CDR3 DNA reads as TGTGCCAGCAGTTTCGGGACAGAAGCTTTCTTT. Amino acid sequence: CASSFGTEAFF.

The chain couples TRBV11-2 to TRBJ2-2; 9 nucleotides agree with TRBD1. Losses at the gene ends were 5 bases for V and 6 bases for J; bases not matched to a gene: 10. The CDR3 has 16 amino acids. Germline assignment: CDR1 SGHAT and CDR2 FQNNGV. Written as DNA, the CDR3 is TGTGCCAGCAGCATCTCACGTGGACAGGGGTCCGGGGAGCTGTTTTTT. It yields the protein CASSISRGQGSGELFF.

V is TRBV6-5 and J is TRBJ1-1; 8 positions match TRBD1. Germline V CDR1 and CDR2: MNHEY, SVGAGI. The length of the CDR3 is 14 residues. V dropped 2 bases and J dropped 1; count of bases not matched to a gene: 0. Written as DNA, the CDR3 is TGTGCCAGCAGTTACCAGGGGGCGAACACTGAAGCTTTCTTT. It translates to CASSYQGANTEAFF.

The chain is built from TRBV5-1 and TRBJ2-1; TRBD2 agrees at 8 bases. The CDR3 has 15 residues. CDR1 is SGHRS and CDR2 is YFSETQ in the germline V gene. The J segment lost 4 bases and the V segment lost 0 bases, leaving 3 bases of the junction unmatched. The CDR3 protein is CASSLVGGDYNEQFF. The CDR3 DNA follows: TGCGCCAGCAGCTTGGTCGGGGGGGATTACAATGAGCAGTTCTTC.

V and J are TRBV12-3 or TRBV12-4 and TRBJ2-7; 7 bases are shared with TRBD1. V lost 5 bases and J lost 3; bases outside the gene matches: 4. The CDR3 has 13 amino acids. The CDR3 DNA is TGTGCCAGCAGTGATGGGACAGTCTACGAGCAGTACTTC. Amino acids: CASSDGTVYEQYF.

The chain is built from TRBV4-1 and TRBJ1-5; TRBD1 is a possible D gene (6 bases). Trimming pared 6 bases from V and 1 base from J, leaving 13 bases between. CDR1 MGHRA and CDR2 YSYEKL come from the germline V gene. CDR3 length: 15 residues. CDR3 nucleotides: TGCGCCAGCAGTCCAGGGGTGGGGAGCAATCAGCCCCAGCATTTT. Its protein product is CASSPGVGSNQPQHF.

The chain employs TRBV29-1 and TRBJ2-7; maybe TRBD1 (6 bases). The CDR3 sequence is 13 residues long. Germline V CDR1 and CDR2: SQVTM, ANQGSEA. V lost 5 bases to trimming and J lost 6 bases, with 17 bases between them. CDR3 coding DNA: TGCAGCGTTCGAAACAGGGTAGGGGGCGAGCAGTACTTC. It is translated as CSVRNRVGGEQYF.

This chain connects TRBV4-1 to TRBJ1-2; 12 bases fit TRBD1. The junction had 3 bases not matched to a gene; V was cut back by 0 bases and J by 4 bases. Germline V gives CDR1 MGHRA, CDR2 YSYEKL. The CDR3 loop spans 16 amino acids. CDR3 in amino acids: CASSQDGGQGAYGYTF. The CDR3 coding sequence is TGCGCCAGCAGCCAAGATGGGGGACAGGGGGCCTATGGCTACACCTTC.